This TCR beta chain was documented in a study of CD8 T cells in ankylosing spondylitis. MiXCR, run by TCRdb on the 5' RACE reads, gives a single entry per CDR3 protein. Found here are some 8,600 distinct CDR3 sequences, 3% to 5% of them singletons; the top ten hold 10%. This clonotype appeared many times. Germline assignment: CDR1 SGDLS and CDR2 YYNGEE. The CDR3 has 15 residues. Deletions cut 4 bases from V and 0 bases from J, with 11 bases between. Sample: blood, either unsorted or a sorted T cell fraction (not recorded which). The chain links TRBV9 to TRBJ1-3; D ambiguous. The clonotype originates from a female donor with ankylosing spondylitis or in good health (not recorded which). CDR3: CASSNSLSSGNTIYF. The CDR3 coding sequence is TGTGCCAGCAGCAACAGCCTGAGCTCTGGAAACACCATATATTTT.